The T cell receptor (beta chain) under discussion was sequenced for a study of blood T cells in healthy people across ages (dated by TCRdb to the mid-2010s). With regard to the full study: In model experiments, roughly one uniquely barcoded TCR beta cDNA molecule per two T cells was captured by template switching. To avoid experimental bias, donors of different ages were randomly spread across the sequencing lanes. Two additional independent replicas of 1 million unique cDNA reads from the same blood draw were analyzed for two donors (one aged 18 to 29 and one aged 80 or older). Four age groups were formed from the donors: young (average approximately 15 years), middle-aged (approximately 39), aged (approximately 60) and long-lived (less than 85). Age-related changes in TCR beta repertoire diversity were measured in the study by deep sequencing normalized with unique cDNA molecular identifiers. Results the study describes overall, beyond this receptor: Estimates of total diversity based on one million sequenced T cells were regarded as lower bounds and as underestimates. Compared with the aged group, the long-lived group had more naive CD4+ T cells, fewer expanded clones and increased TCR diversity, suggesting age selection. Observed TCR beta diversity per million T cells fell roughly linearly with age, and a significant reduction was already apparent by age about 38. The CMV infection status of donors was not known, potentially confounding age-related changes in expanded clonotypes. Observed TCR beta diversity correlated strongly with the percentage of naive T cells measured by flow cytometry. Bulk unsorted PBMC profiling prevented conclusive comparison of naive and antigen-experienced compartments.

The library was prepared using 5' RACE. This sample was sequenced with an Illumina HiSeq 2500. A second PCR of about 7 to 12 cycles was run with a J-beta primer mix and a sample-barcoded 5' primer. A template-switch 5' adaptor carrying 12 random nucleotides introduced a unique molecular identifier onto each TCR beta cDNA molecule. Each sample yielded at least 3 million CDR3-containing paired-end reads. First-strand cDNA was synthesized from all RNA with the Mint cDNA synthesis kit, primed by a TRBC-specific oligonucleotide. After uracil-DNA glycosylase treatment, a first 18-cycle PCR used universal primers M1SS and BC2_uni_R on all cDNA. Turning to the authors' computational methods: Each sample was normalized by randomly selecting 1 million high-quality reads, each carrying a distinct molecular identifier. Instead of being binned into consensus sequences, reads that shared molecular identifiers were thrown out. MiTCR, set to a Q25 quality threshold and the strictest error-elimination algorithm, was used for CDR3 identification, clonotype clustering and error correction. A nonparametric unseen species model with Euler transformation was used to estimate lower-bound total TCR beta diversity. TCRdb reprocessed the public reads (quality trimming at Q25 with fastp, clone calling with MiXCR) and kept in-frame beta chains. When rows share a CDR3 protein, they turn into one entry using the most common DNA and genes. TCRdb's processing, not the authors' own work, is the source of the V and J calls. This sample is represented by about 670,000 distinct CDR3 sequences; around 38% of them were singletons. The ten largest clones add up to around 30% of the sample.

The 39 donors, aged about 6 to 95 years, were systemically healthy Caucasian individuals from Russia. Ten milliliters of peripheral blood were drawn from each donor into EDTA-treated Vacutainer tubes. Ficoll-Paque density-gradient centrifugation was used to isolate PBMCs, with at least 6 million per sample. Total RNA, at least 6 micrograms per sample, was extracted from PBMCs with Trizol reagent. Naive CD45RAhigh/CD27high T cell percentages were measured by flow cytometry on a PBMC aliquot from every donor. To note about this clonotype: Its antigen is still unknown. It has no much larger one-base neighbor in the sample; base qualities were not kept.

This TCR was recovered from a man older than 75 in good health. Sequencing was performed on blood.

The CDR3 here reads CSGGLVEEQFF. The nucleotide sequence reads TGCAGTGGGGGCTTAGTGGAAGAGCAGTTCTTC. The chain links TRBV20-1 with TRBJ2-1; the D gene is perhaps TRBD1, on 5 matching bases. Counted from cysteine to phenylalanine, this CDR3 has 11 amino acids. Left in the record is the CDR3 DNA by itself, 33 bases read in frame from the first base. The germline V gene (reference sequence) specifies DFQATT as CDR1 and SNEGSKA as CDR2. The V end loses 7 bases and the J end loses 10 bases, and a stretch of 14 bases separates them.